This T cell receptor (beta chain) is from a study of blood T cell repertoires in COVID-19. Study details: T cells, B-cell-depleted T cells, or PBMCs provided the cDNA or gDNA that served as material.

As processed by the authors: Counts of nucleated cells, estimated from reference gene primer amplification, were obtained. The repertoire was sequenced with immunoSEQ multiplex PCR; TCRdb's copy has only in-frame clones and lacks some. D and trimming come from the DNA, and the V and J calls and clone size come from that table. The sample consists of approximately 130,000 clones, around three quarters of them appearing once. This CDR3 contains 18 residues. Germline V CDR1 and CDR2: SGHRS, YFSETQ. With V trimmed by 0 bases and J by 5 bases, 14 bases remained unmatched. The receptor's source is a human donor in a cohort sampled during active COVID-19. This chain links TRBV5-1 with TRBJ2-1; 7 nucleotides align to TRBD2. Sequences were obtained from peripheral blood. Here the CDR3 reads CASSLGGSRAGRHNEQFF. In nucleotides, the CDR3 is TGCGCCAGCAGCTTGGGTGGCTCTCGAGCGGGGAGGCACAATGAGCAGTTCTTC. Full variable domain (remainder filled in from reference TRBV5-1 and TRBJ2-1): KAGVTQTPRYLIKTRGQQVTLSCSPISGHRSVSWYQQTPGQGLQFLFEYFSETQRNKGNFPGRFSGRQFSNSRSEMNVSTLELGDSALYLCASSLGGSRAGRHNEQFFGPGTRLTVL.